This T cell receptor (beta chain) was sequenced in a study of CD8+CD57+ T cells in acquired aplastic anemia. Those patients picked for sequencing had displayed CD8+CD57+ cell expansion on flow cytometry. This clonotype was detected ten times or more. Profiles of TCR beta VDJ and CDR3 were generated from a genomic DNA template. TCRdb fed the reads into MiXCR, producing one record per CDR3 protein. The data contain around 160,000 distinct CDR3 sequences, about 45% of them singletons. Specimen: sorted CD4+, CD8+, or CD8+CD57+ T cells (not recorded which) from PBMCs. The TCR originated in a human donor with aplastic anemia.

The CDR3 DNA follows: TGTGCCAGCAGCTCGCCCCAGGGTGCTGGCTACACCTTC. As protein: CASSSPQGAGYTF. The chain has TRBV5-6 and TRBJ1-2; tentative D call: TRBD1 (5 bases). Per the germline V gene, CDR1 is SGHDT and CDR2 is YYEEEE. V was pared by 3 bases and J by 7 bases, with 13 bases between. This CDR3 spans 13 amino acids. The complete variable domain, with remaining parts taken from reference TRBV5-6 and TRBJ1-2, reads DAGVTQSPTHLIKTRGQQVTLRCSPKSGHDTVSWYQQALGQGPQFIFQYYEEEERQRGNFPDRFSGHQFPNYSSELNVNALLLGDSALYLCASSSPQGAGYTFGSGTRLTVV.